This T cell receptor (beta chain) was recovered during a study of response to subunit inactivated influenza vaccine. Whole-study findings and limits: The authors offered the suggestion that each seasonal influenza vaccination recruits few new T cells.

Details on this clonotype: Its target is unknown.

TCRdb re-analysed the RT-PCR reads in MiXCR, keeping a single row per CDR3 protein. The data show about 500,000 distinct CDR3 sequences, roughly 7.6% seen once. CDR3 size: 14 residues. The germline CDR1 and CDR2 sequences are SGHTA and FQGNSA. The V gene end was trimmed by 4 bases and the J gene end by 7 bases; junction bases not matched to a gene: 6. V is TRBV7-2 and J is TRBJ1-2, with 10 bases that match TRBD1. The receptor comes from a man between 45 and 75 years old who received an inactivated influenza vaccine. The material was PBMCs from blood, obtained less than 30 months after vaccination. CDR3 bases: TGTGCCAGCAGCTCCGGGACAGGGGTCAGTGGCTACACCTTC. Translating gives CASSSGTGVSGYTF.